The rows below give T cell receptor beta chains drawn from one sample of a study of spatial heterogeneity in lung cancer. TCRdb reprocessed the 5' RACE reads via MiXCR and lists one record per CDR3 protein. This sample yields some 87,000 distinct CDR3 sequences, of which 7.5% to 10% are seen a single time; 6.9% belongs to the top ten. The sample consisted of PBMCs, taken at surgery. All receptors come from a male donor with early-stage non-small cell lung cancer. The CDR3 runs from the conserved cysteine through the conserved F or W. A D gene is named only where the DNA matches it firmly. Clone size is shown for a subset of rows, as once, few, many or a class of expanded clone.

v_gene	j_gene	abundance	d_gene	len	CDR3nt	CDR3aa
TRBV10-3	TRBJ1-5	few	TRBD1	15	TGTGCCATCAGTGAGGGACAGGGTAGCAATCAGCCCCAGCATTTT	CAISEGQGSNQPQHF
TRBV20-1	TRBJ1-1	-	-	12	TGCAGTGCTAGAGGGCGGGCACTTGAAGCTTTCTTT	CSARGRALEAFF
TRBV2	TRBJ1-3	-	-	10	TGTGCCAGCGACCGAAACACCATATATTTT	CASDRNTIYF
TRBV29-1	TRBJ1-2	-	TRBD1	16	TGCAGCGTTGAAGAGGGACAGGGGGCCGGAAGCTATGGCTACACCTTC	CSVEEGQGAGSYGYTF
TRBV20-1	TRBJ2-3	-	TRBD1	16	TGCAGTGCTAGAGATCGAAGACAGGGAACCACAGATACGCAGTATTTT	CSARDRRQGTTDTQYF
TRBV5-1	TRBJ1-6	many	-	15	TGCGCCAGCAGCTTGAGGGGTGGAATGGATTCACCCCTCCACTTT	CASSLRGGMDSPLHF
TRBV3-1	TRBJ1-1	-	-	13	TGTGCCAGCAGCCACGACGCGGGCACTGAAGCTTTCTTT	CASSHDAGTEAFF
TRBV7-8	TRBJ1-2	-	TRBD1	15	TGTGCCAGCAGCTTAGGGCACAGGGGGCAGGATGGCTACACCTTC	CASSLGHRGQDGYTF
TRBV5-1	TRBJ2-1	few	-	16	TGCGCCAGCAGCTTGGTTCCAGGGAGGTCTTACAATGAGCAGTTCTTC	CASSLVPGRSYNEQFF
TRBV6-1	TRBJ2-3	few	TRBD2	16	TGTGCCAGCAGTGCTTTTGGACTAGCGAGTACAGATACGCAGTATTTT	CASSAFGLASTDTQYF
TRBV20-1	TRBJ1-4	-	-	14	TGCAGTGCAAGGGACGTAGTTAGGAATGAAAAACTGTTTTTT	CSARDVVRNEKLFF
TRBV3-1	TRBJ2-7	-	-	12	TGTGCCAGCAGCCAACGTCCCTACGAGCAGTACTTC	CASSQRPYEQYF
TRBV6-1	TRBJ2-7	few	TRBD1	15	TGTGCCAGCAGGCTAGAGACAGGGGGCGGCTACGAGCAGTACTTC	CASRLETGGGYEQYF
TRBV18	TRBJ1-2	many	-	15	TGTGCCAGCTCACCAACTGGGGCTTTGCCCTATGGCTACACCTTC	CASSPTGALPYGYTF
TRBV2	TRBJ2-3	many	-	13	TGTGCCAGCAGTGAAGGTCCTTGGGATACGCAGTATTTT	CASSEGPWDTQYF
TRBV7-8	TRBJ2-1	many	TRBD1	15	TGTGCCAGCAGCTCTAGACAGGGGGGTTACAATGAGCAGTTCTTC	CASSSRQGGYNEQFF
TRBV28	TRBJ2-7	few	-	15	TGTGCCAGCAGTTTAGGAGGGTCCCAACTTTACGAGCAGTACTTC	CASSLGGSQLYEQYF
TRBV18	TRBJ2-4	-	-	14	TGTGCCAGCTCATCGACAACGAGGCAAAACATTCAGTACTTC	CASSSTTRQNIQYF
TRBV20-1	TRBJ1-5	many	-	12	TGCAGTGCCCGGGGGGGCAATCAGCCCCAGCATTTT	CSARGGNQPQHF
TRBV7-2	TRBJ2-2	few	TRBD2	14	TGTGCCAGCAGCTCCCCAGGGAGGGCCGGGGAGCTGTTTTTT	CASSSPGRAGELFF
TRBV4-3	TRBJ2-3	few	TRBD1	15	TGCGCCAGCAGCTCCGGGACAGGGGGCTTAGATACGCAGTATTTT	CASSSGTGGLDTQYF
TRBV30	TRBJ1-1	-	-	13	TGTGCCTGGAGTGAGGCCACAAACACTGAAGCTTTCTTT	CAWSEATNTEAFF
TRBV12-3/TRBV12-4	TRBJ2-7	many	TRBD1	14	TGTGCCAGCAGCTCTCGACAGGGGGCGCTTGAGCAGTACTTC	CASSSRQGALEQYF
TRBV6-2/TRBV6-3	TRBJ2-7	many	-	15	TGTGCCAGCCAGGCGCTTGAGCAGGGCCGTGAGGAGCAGTACTTC	CASQALEQGREEQYF
TRBV5-1	TRBJ2-3	-	TRBD2	16	TGCGCCAGCAGCCCGCCTCTAGCGGGGAGTACAGATACGCAGTATTTT	CASSPPLAGSTDTQYF
TRBV29-1	TRBJ2-1	few	TRBD1	14	TGCAGCGTTGAAGGGACAGGCTCCTACAATGAGCAGTTCTTC	CSVEGTGSYNEQFF
TRBV28	TRBJ2-7	many	-	11	TGTGCCAGCAGTCTCTTGTACGAGCAGTACTTC	CASSLLYEQYF
TRBV29-1	TRBJ2-1	-	TRBD2	13	TGCAGCGTTGCTGCGGGGGTCGTCAATGAGCAGTTCTTC	CSVAAGVVNEQFF
TRBV6-2/TRBV6-3	TRBJ2-7	few	TRBD1	15	TGTGCCAGCAGCCGCGGACAGGGTCTCCCCTACGAGCAGTACTTC	CASSRGQGLPYEQYF
TRBV29-1	TRBJ1-1	-	TRBD1	13	TGCAGCGTGCACAGGGGGGCGGTCACTGAAGCTTTCTTT	CSVHRGAVTEAFF
TRBV29-1	TRBJ2-1	many	-	13	TGCAGCGTTGAAGTGAGTTCGGGCAATGAGCAGTTCTTC	CSVEVSSGNEQFF
TRBV6-1	TRBJ2-5	many	TRBD2	17	TGTGCCAGCAGTCCCCACATGCCCGGGACTAGCGGGAGGACCCAGTACTTC	CASSPHMPGTSGRTQYF
TRBV18	TRBJ1-4	many	-	16	TGTGCCAGCTCACCATTCCGGGACACAGCTGTTGAAAAACTGTTTTTT	CASSPFRDTAVEKLFF
TRBV5-1	TRBJ2-5	many	-	13	TGCGCCAGCAGCTTCTACAGCCAAGAGACCCAGTACTTC	CASSFYSQETQYF
TRBV7-7	TRBJ1-5	many	-	15	TGTGCCAGCAGCTTAAGACTGGTTTTTTATCAGCCCCAGCATTTT	CASSLRLVFYQPQHF
TRBV28	TRBJ1-2	-	-	12	TGTGCCAGCCAAGGGGCCCGATATGGCTACACCTTC	CASQGARYGYTF
TRBV5-6	TRBJ1-5	many	-	15	TGTGCCAGCAGCTTGGCACCGAATAGCAATCAGCCCCAGCATTTT	CASSLAPNSNQPQHF
TRBV6-1	TRBJ2-7	few	-	14	TGTGCCAGCAGTCCTCATGGCGGCTCCTACGAGCAGTACTTC	CASSPHGGSYEQYF
TRBV28	TRBJ2-1	few	TRBD1	17	TGTGCCAGCAGTTTGGGGGGACAGGGGGCCCGCTACAATGAGCAGTTCTTC	CASSLGGQGARYNEQFF
TRBV7-2	TRBJ2-3	many	TRBD2	16	TGTGCCAGCAGCCGGCGACTAGCGACAAGAGGAGATACGCAGTATTTT	CASSRRLATRGDTQYF
TRBV28	TRBJ2-3	many	-	12	TGTGCCAGCAGGTCATCCGGAGATACGCAGTATTTT	CASRSSGDTQYF
TRBV5-4	TRBJ1-1	many	-	16	TGTGCCAGCAGCTTGGGCGTGGGGGGGTCGATCACTGAAGCTTTCTTT	CASSLGVGGSITEAFF
TRBV9	TRBJ2-7	few	-	13	TGTGCCAGCAGCGTAGCCTTAGGGCGAGAGCAGTACTTC	CASSVALGREQYF
TRBV7-2	TRBJ2-1	few	TRBD2	14	TGTGCCAGCAGCTTCACCGGGACTAGCGGCGAGCAGTTCTTC	CASSFTGTSGEQFF
TRBV18	TRBJ2-1	many	TRBD1	14	TGTGCCAGCTCACCCCGGGACAGGGCCAATGAGCAGTTCTTC	CASSPRDRANEQFF
TRBV20-1	TRBJ1-1	-	-	15	TGCAGTGCTAGAGATCCCCAGGGGACCAACACTGAAGCTTTCTTT	CSARDPQGTNTEAFF